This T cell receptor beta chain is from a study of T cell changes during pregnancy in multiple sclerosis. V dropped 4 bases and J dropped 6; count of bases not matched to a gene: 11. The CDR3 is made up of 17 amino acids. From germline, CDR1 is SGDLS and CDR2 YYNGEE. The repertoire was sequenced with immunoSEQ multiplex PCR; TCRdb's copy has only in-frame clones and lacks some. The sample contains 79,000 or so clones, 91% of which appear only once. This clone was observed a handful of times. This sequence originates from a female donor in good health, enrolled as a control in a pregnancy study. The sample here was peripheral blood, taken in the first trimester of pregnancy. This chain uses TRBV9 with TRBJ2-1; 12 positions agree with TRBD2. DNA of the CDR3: TGTGCCAGCAGCCGCCCCTTTTCTAGCGGGGGGGCCAATGAGCAGTTCTTC. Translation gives CASSRPFSSGGANEQFF.